This TCR beta chain originates from a study of response to subunit inactivated influenza vaccine. TCRdb fed the RT-PCR reads into MiXCR, producing one record per CDR3 protein. The data contain a few hundred thousand distinct CDR3 sequences, 10% to 12% of them singletons. J was trimmed by 2 bases and V by 0 bases; bases with no gene match: 4. The V gene's germline CDR1 is DFQATT and CDR2 SNEGSKA (reference sequence). The CDR3 runs to 15 residues. These data also featured in a second study, about T cells expressing NK-cell markers. From that report: 5'RACE template switching with UMIs generated TCR beta cDNA. The TCR beta repertoires originated in sorted CD3+CD56+NKG2C+, CD3+CD56+NKG2C- and CD3+CD56-NKG2C+ T cells. Expanded NKG2C+ T cell clones were not confirmed as HCMV-specific.

This TCR was recovered from a man aged 50-59 years who received an inactivated influenza vaccine. The material was PBMCs from blood, obtained on the day of vaccination. The V and J genes are TRBV20-1 and TRBJ2-3; TRBD2 matches at 8 bases. The CDR3 region is CSARDFGGATDTQYF. The CDR3 DNA sequence: TGCAGTGCTAGAGATTTCGGGGGGGCCACAGATACGCAGTATTTT.